This is a list of T cell receptor beta chains from one sample in a study of T-cell memory formation after mild COVID-19. TCRdb reprocessed the 5' RACE reads with MiXCR, giving one entry per CDR3 protein. Of a few hundred thousand distinct CDR3 sequences in the sample, 8% to 10% were seen once. Specimen: PBMCs or a T cell subset sorted from them (not recorded which). Source of these receptors: a man aged 18 to 29 who had mild COVID-19 (a few samples of this study predate the infection). Cell type and time point are not known. Both conserved end residues are trimmed from each CDR3. Each record gives: D gene, V gene, J gene, CDR3 protein. D genes are given only for firm matches.

>.|TRBV27|TRBJ1-1
ASSFRQGGTEAF
>TRBD1|TRBV25-1|TRBJ2-2
ASSEQGAGELF
>.|TRBV18|TRBJ1-2
ASSPSEGDYGYT
>.|TRBV6-5|TRBJ2-5
ASSVVGREETQY
>TRBD2|TRBV3-1|TRBJ2-5
ASSQETLAEETQY
>.|TRBV7-2|TRBJ2-1
ASSLEADSLNEQF
>.|TRBV5-6|TRBJ1-2
ASSGRDLWDYGYT
>.|TRBV7-9|TRBJ1-2
ASSLVSRAGGYT
>TRBD1|TRBV9|TRBJ2-3
ASSDPQGATDTQY
>TRBD1|TRBV12-3/TRBV12-4|TRBJ1-1
ASSLGLRGTGRFKNTEAF
>.|TRBV18|TRBJ1-4
ASSRGGTNEKLF
>.|TRBV18|TRBJ1-1
ASSPPSVAGEAF
>TRBD2|TRBV9|TRBJ2-2
ASSSPGGTGELF
>.|TRBV7-2|TRBJ2-5
ASSPVAGFRTQY
>TRBD2|TRBV19|TRBJ2-2
ASSIRAGANTGELF
>.|TRBV7-9|TRBJ1-4
ASSLGGINEKLF
>.|TRBV6-2/TRBV6-3|TRBJ2-1
ASSYSQGSEQF
>TRBD2|TRBV6-5|TRBJ2-3
ASSYSGLAGTDTQY